This note documents a single T cell receptor beta chain sequence. The target of this receptor is not known. No base-level quality is on record; no much larger clone is a single base apart. This sample was included in a study of cytomegalovirus exposure and HLA in healthy donors (TCRdb year 2017). About the investigation overall: An earlier analysis of some 500 of the donors reported 250 to 300 Gb of sequence data and 117 million unique TCR beta sequences from 190 million or so T cells. A separate validation cohort of 100 to 150 different subjects was used in addition to the 666-subject first cohort. To study patterns of TCR occurrence, a later analysis re-analyzed previously published TCR beta repertoires from under 750 donors and added high-resolution HLA genotyping. In a later genetic analysis, genome-wide SNP genotypes for about 55% of the roughly 670 donors were used, and that subset was treated as a discovery cohort. The later analysis used no new phenotypic data to find candidate immune exposures, relying instead on TCR beta sequences and their occurrence across donors. Roughly 5 DR-DQ haplotypes were handled as single units for association and clustering because linkage in the cohort was strong. Typing coverage differed by locus: A, B, C, DRB1 and DQB1 were typed in roughly 629-630 donors, DQA1 in approximately 520, DPA1 in around 580, and DPB1 in approximately 450. Every discovery cohort repertoire had been produced on one sequencing platform. Both class I and class II loci were covered by HLA typing, at four-digit resolution. The study used immunosequencing to profile the T cell repertoires of 670 or so subjects and linked those repertoires to cytomegalovirus serostatus. To decide whether each TCR beta V gene segment behaved as functional or pseudogenic, an earlier analysis of approximately 620 of the donors relied on high-throughput TCR beta sequencing. On average, roughly 200,000 unique TCR beta nucleotide sequences were sequenced per donor among about 400 genotyped donors of the cohort, with roughly 18% of those sequences being non-productive. Of the 398 genotyped donors, approximately 80% were placed in the genetic ancestry cluster associated with self-reported Caucasian donors. High-throughput TCR immunosequencing, statistical association of individual TCRs with disease status, and machine learning were combined to predict cytomegalovirus infection status. An early release covering about 600 HLA-typed donors comprised about 300 gigabases of sequencing data and around 80 million unique TCR sequences. The aim of the study was to test whether cataloging public T cell receptors could identify signatures of past pathogen exposure. Donor age, sex, ethnicity and CMV serostatus were compiled alongside the repertoire data.

The paper's findings and limits, for the study overall: A cluster of highly shared sequence variants was judged likely to be a technical artifact of the sequencing pipeline. Presence/absence analyses assumed roughly uniform sequencing depth across donors, an assumption that may not hold. Linkage disequilibrium might explain the correlated functional status among segregating V segments, but an unknown experimental factor could not be excluded. Compared with equally common non-associated chains, HLA-associated TCR beta chains in a later analysis were more clonally expanded and had lower generation probabilities. In a later genetic analysis, a missense DCLRE1C variant was associated with V-gene and J-gene trimming of TCR beta chains, and the association was replicated in an independent cohort. In a later analysis, the rate of TCR association differed among HLA loci, with DRB1 alleles having the most associated TCRs and HLA-C alleles having the fewest. Assigning TCR associations to individual alleles was difficult when HLA alleles, especially DR and DQ, strongly co-occurred. The classifier was reported to diagnose cytomegalovirus status with high specificity and sensitivity in both the original and validation cohorts. A later analysis found that most CMV-associated TCR beta chains appeared HLA-restricted, with HLA associations seemingly driven largely by CMV exposure. A further reported finding was that TCR beta sequences accurately predicted the HLA-A and HLA-B alleles for most subjects in the first cohort. HLA typing was unavailable for some donors at each locus, so association tests used only the typed subset. Immune exposure information for the cohort was limited to CMV serostatus. Because the 87-base-pair reads could not distinguish some IMGT-functional V segments, including TRBV6-2 and TRBV6-3, those segments were excluded. The study gave a list of some 150 TCR beta chains associated with cytomegalovirus. According to the authors, the approach could potentially be generalized to other disease states and immunological phenotypes. Specific HLA alleles were associated with over 15,000 TCR beta sequences at a false discovery rate of 0.05 in a later analysis. Because counts were too low, fewer than 20 rarely observed V segments, including chromosome 9 orphons, were excluded from the earlier analysis of some 540 of the donors. Broadly in line with IMGT annotations, most TCR beta V segments showed up in productive rearrangements about 90% or about 30% of the time in an earlier analysis of some 590 of the donors. Most TCR sequences were observed very rarely across donors, whereas some public TCRs were present in many individuals. A few of the identified cytomegalovirus-associated TCR beta chains were confirmed in vitro to be specific for cytomegalovirus antigens. A later analysis reported that several top co-occurrence clusters appeared linked to parvovirus B19, influenza, CMV and Epstein-Barr virus. According to a later genetic analysis, donors in an Asian-associated ancestry cluster had fewer N-insertions in productive TCRs than the approximately 700-donor mean. Only TCR beta chains were sequenced in this cohort, and the absence of alpha or paired-chain data limited detectable features.

Taken from the germline V gene, the CDR1 and CDR2 loops are SNHLY and FYNNEI. V is pruned by 4 bases and J by 1 base, leaving 11 bases of the junction without a gene match. The CDR3 starts with the cysteine, ends with the phenylalanine, and has 18 residues. Only the CDR3 DNA is retained, 54 bases long and in frame from the first base. In total, fewer than 750 healthy bone marrow donors made up the cohort. At the time of sampling, every cohort member was nominally healthy, though immune exposures that went unrecorded were likely present. The donor tested CMV seropositive, placing the donor among the 289 seropositive members of the cohort. Each donor provided a peripheral blood sample, and peripheral blood mononuclear cells were used for TCR beta sequencing. Genomic DNA extraction from the blood cell samples was performed with the Qiagen DNeasy Blood Extraction Kit. Library generation was performed with the immunoSEQ multiplex PCR assay. The multiplex PCR relied on a mix of 60 forward primers for TCR Vbeta segments and 13 reverse primers for TCR Jbeta segments. The CDR3 region of rearranged TCR beta genes was amplified from genomic DNA with a multiplex PCR assay. On the Illumina HiSeq System, the amplified TCR beta libraries were sequenced as 87-base-pair reads. In the original analysis: A later analysis tallied around 82 million unique TCR beta chains across the 700 or so repertoires, and approximately 9.9 million of those chains were shared by two or more donors. To remove PCR and sequencing errors, raw reads were error-corrected and collapsed into unique sequences using a nearest-neighbor algorithm that merged closely related sequences. CDR3 sequences were aligned to IMGT reference sequences to assign V, D and J gene segments. For a sequence to be retained, a match of at least six nucleotides was required to both a V gene segment and a J gene segment. A rearrangement counted as productive if the CDR3 had no stop codons and remained in frame with V and J, and every other rearrangement counted as non-productive. Following IMGT convention, CDR3 was defined as the stretch from the second conserved V-encoded cysteine up to the conserved J-encoded phenylalanine. Sequences without an unambiguous match to a single V gene segment were excluded from the earlier analysis of almost 600 of the donors. In an earlier analysis of around 600 of the donors, V segments were called functional above 56.7% productive rearrangements and were called segregating when the between-donor standard deviation exceeded 5%. A statistical classification framework was built for diagnosing cytomegalovirus status from the catalog of TCR beta chain sequences. In a later analysis, V and J genes were assigned by comparing TCR nucleotide sequences against IMGT/GENE-DB human TR gene sequences. A later analysis assigned CDR3 sequences and most-parsimonious VDJ recombination scenarios with the TCRdist pipeline. In a later analysis, each TCR beta chain was defined by its CDR3 amino acid sequence together with its V-gene family, and reads without a unique V-gene family were excluded. In a later analysis, fewer than 650 highly shared, low-generation-probability nucleotide sequences were removed to address suspected cross-contamination and a sequencing artifact. In a later analysis, a clonal expansion index for each public chain was calculated from normalized within-repertoire ranks of inferred template counts. Generation probabilities in a later analysis came from a VDJ recombination model fitted to out-of-frame rearrangements, and those results were checked against IGoR. In a later analysis, hypergeometric tests were used to score TCR-TCR, TCR-HLA and TCR-CMV co-occurrence, with a repertoire-size bias correction applied to TCR pairs. False discovery rates were estimated in a later analysis by permuting HLA or CMV assignments 20 times. In a later analysis, co-occurring TCRs were grouped with DBSCAN, and TCRdist sequence similarity was added when clustering was performed within HLA-allele-positive subsets. Co-occurrence clustering excluded repertoires with fewer than 30,000 or more than 120,000 public chains, plus five with anomalous nucleotide sharing. TCRdb holds this immuneACCESS table with in-frame rearrangements only. Some clones are missing; in checked studies, unresolved V genes explain under half, and the rest has no known cause. V and J calls and clone size come straight from that table; D and trimming were deduced from the DNA. The sample table shows some 170,000 clones, and around 81% are seen once. 4.9% of the sample goes to the ten largest clones.

Recombination connected TRBV2 to TRBJ2-3; TRBD2 aligns with 10 central bases. The TCR comes from a woman aged 18-30 years in good health and CMV-seropositive. Sequencing used PBMCs. The DNA sequence is given as TGTGCCAGCAGTGCCCGAAGCGGGGGGGCTTCTGGCACAGATACGCAGTATTTT. It translates as CASSARSGGASGTDTQYF.